What follows are 27 T cell receptor beta chains derived from one specimen sequenced in a study of OX40 agonist ivuxolimab in advanced cancers. TCRdb keeps only in-frame clones here, not all; method: immunoSEQ multiplex PCR. The sample holds approximately 74,000 clones, 85% to 95% seen once. The sequences come from CD4+ or CD8+ T cells sorted from blood, collected in a trial of the OX40 agonist ivuxolimab. These receptors were taken from an adult with an advanced solid tumor such as melanoma, head and neck, liver or kidney cancer.

For the CDR3, the DNA is TGCGCCAGCAGTCCGGGACAGGGGGCTTCCTACGAGCAGTACTTC. Amino acids: CASSPGQGASYEQYF. J is TRBJ2-7 and V is TRBV5-1; 12 positions match TRBD1. J was trimmed by 1 base and V by 5 bases; bases with no gene match: 4. The germline gives CDR1 SGHRS, CDR2 YFSETQ. The CDR3 sequence is 15 residues long.

The chain uses TRBV19 and TRBJ1-5; TRBD1 agrees at 7 bases. In germline, CDR1 is LNHDA, CDR2 SQIVND (reference sequence). Trimming cost V 3 bases and J 7 bases; bases outside gene matches: 3. This CDR3 has 13 amino acids. The CDR3 region is CASSMDRPQPQHF. CDR3 sequence (DNA): TGTGCCAGTAGTATGGACAGGCCACAGCCCCAGCATTTT.

In this sample, this clone turned up once. The chain uses TRBV19 and TRBJ1-1; 9 bases match TRBD1. V lost 8 bases and J lost 4; bases outside the gene matches: 5. From germline, CDR1 is LNHDA and CDR2 SQIVND (reference sequence). The CDR3 spans 13 residues. CDR3 in DNA: TGTGCCAGTGGAAACAGGGGGCTCACTGAAGCTTTCTTT. It yields the protein CASGNRGLTEAFF.

V is TRBV7-2 and J is TRBJ2-5, with 10 bases identical to TRBD2. Germline assignment: CDR1 SGHTA and CDR2 FQGNSA. CDR3 length: 15 amino acids. Trimming took 5 bases from V and 2 from J; bases not matched to a gene: 5. CDR3 nucleotide sequence: TGTGCCAGCAGCGTAAGACTAGCGGGTCAAGAGACCCAGTACTTC. Its protein is CASSVRLAGQETQYF.

The chain is built from TRBV28 and TRBJ1-6; no clear D gene. CDR1 is MDHEN, CDR2 SYDVKM, per germline. Trimming pared 6 bases from V and 8 bases from J, leaving 11 bases between. There are 13 residues in the CDR3. The CDR3 coding sequence is TGTGCCAGCAGCCCCCGCATTTATTCACCCCTCCACTTT. This codes for CASSPRIYSPLHF. The full variable domain, with the rest looked up from reference TRBV28 and TRBJ1-6, is DVKVTQSSRYLVKRTGEKVFLECVQDMDHENMFWYRQDPGLGLRLIYFSYDVKMKEKGDIPEGYSVSREKKERFSLILESASTNQTSMYLCASSPRIYSPLHFGNGTRLTVT.

The chain combines TRBV7-9 with TRBJ2-7; possible D gene TRBD1, 6 bases. CDR3 length equals 12 residues. From germline, CDR1 is SEHNR and CDR2 FQNEAQ (reference sequence). Trimming removed 4 bases at V and 6 bases at J, with 10 bases between. The CDR3 DNA reads as TGTGCCAGCAGCTACCAGGGGACCGAGCAGTACTTC. It yields the protein CASSYQGTEQYF.

V and J are TRBV28 and TRBJ2-5; D tentatively reads TRBD1 or TRBD2 (6 bases each). The CDR3 is 14 residues long. V was shortened by 1 base and J by 5 bases, with 11 bases between the two germline ends. The germline CDR1 and CDR2 sequences are MDHEN and SYDVKM. CDR3 sequence reads: CASSLSRGGETQYF. The CDR3 bases are TGTGCCAGCAGTTTATCGAGAGGGGGGGAGACCCAGTACTTC.

This chain links TRBV30 with TRBJ1-3, with 7 bases matching TRBD1. The CDR3 has 14 amino acids. The V and J ends lost 2 bases and 4 bases, in that order; junction bases with no gene match: 5. Germline V gene sequence: CDR1 GTSNPN, CDR2 SVGIG (reference sequence). The CDR3 bases are TGTGCCTGGAGTTTGGGACAGCGCGGAAACACCATATATTTT. Its translation: CAWSLGQRGNTIYF.

The chain links TRBV7-2 to TRBJ1-5; D is ambiguous. Germline V gene data show CDR1 as SGHTA and CDR2 as FQGNSA. Deletions cut 1 base from V and 4 bases from J, with 5 bases between. The CDR3 loop spans 13 amino acids. CDR3 residues: CASSLDPNQPQHF. The CDR3 coding sequence is TGTGCCAGCAGCTTAGATCCAAATCAGCCCCAGCATTTT.

This clone was seen a few times. The chain has TRBV7-2 and TRBJ1-5; D not certain. Between the trimmed V and J ends, which lost 3 bases and 5 bases, there was a span of 8 bases. The CDR3 is 13 residues long. Per the germline V gene, CDR1 is SGHTA and CDR2 is FQGNSA. DNA of the CDR3: TGTGCCAGCAGCTTTCTACCCTATCAGCCCCAGCATTTT. Translated, it gives CASSFLPYQPQHF.

The chain is built from TRBV6-6 and TRBJ2-5; 10 bases agree with TRBD2. The CDR3 has 14 residues. Germline V gene lookup returns CDR1 MNHNY and CDR2 SVGAGI (reference sequence). The V gene end was trimmed by 4 bases and the J gene end by 5 bases; junction bases not matched to a gene: 4. The chain's CDR3 is CASSWTSGRETQYF. Written as DNA, the CDR3 is TGTGCCAGCAGTTGGACTAGCGGACGGGAGACCCAGTACTTC.

V gene TRBV5-1 combines with J gene TRBJ2-7; D may be TRBD2 (5 bases). This CDR3 comprises 13 residues. Germline values: CDR1 SGHRS, CDR2 YFSETQ. Trimming took 4 bases from V and 3 from J, leaving 11 bases between them. CDR3 nucleotides: TGCGCCAGCAGCCCCGGGATGATCTACGAGCAGTACTTC. Translation: CASSPGMIYEQYF.

The table lists this clone with a count of one. The CDR3 nucleotides read TGTGCCAGCAGCGCCAGACTAGCGGTGGCAGATACGCAGTATTTT. Encoded protein: CASSARLAVADTQYF. The rearrangement joins TRBV9 to TRBJ2-3; 9 bases line up with TRBD2. The germline V gene has CDR1 SGDLS and CDR2 YYNGEE. CDR3 length: 15 residues. J lost 4 bases, V lost 3 bases, and 6 bases had no gene match.

The chain recombines TRBV19 with TRBJ1-2, with TRBD1 matching over 9 bases. The V segment lost 8 bases and the J segment 2 bases; nucleotides outside the gene matches: 21. CDR3 size: 19 residues. Germline V gene lookup returns CDR1 LNHDA and CDR2 SQIVND (reference sequence). CDR3 region: CASSSYLGTGPGANYGYTF. The CDR3 DNA reads as TGTGCCAGTTCGTCCTACCTCGGGACAGGGCCCGGAGCCAACTATGGCTACACCTTC.

V gene TRBV7-9 combines with J gene TRBJ2-1; the D is unclear. The V end was cut by 1 base, the J end by 1 base, with 8 bases between. This CDR3 comprises 15 residues. Per the germline V gene, CDR1 is SEHNR and CDR2 is FQNEAQ (reference sequence). The CDR3: CASSLGVTSYNEQFF. The CDR3 region has the DNA TGTGCCAGCAGCTTAGGGGTCACTTCCTACAATGAGCAGTTCTTC.

The chain recombines TRBV9 with TRBJ2-3; TRBD2 aligns across 9 bases. V trimming: 2 bases; J trimming: 6 bases; junction bases outside the gene matches: 7. Germline V gives CDR1 SGDLS, CDR2 YYNGEE. The CDR3 totals 15 residues. As DNA, the CDR3 is TGTGCCAGCAGCGTCGGAGCGGGGGGCGGGGATACGCAGTATTTT. It yields the protein CASSVGAGGGDTQYF. Complete variable domain (other parts from reference TRBV9 and TRBJ2-3): DSGVTQTPKHLITATGQRVTLRCSPRSGDLSVYWYQQSLDQGLQFLIQYYNGEERAKGNILERFSAQQFPDLHSELNLSSLELGDSALYFCASSVGAGGGDTQYFGPGTRLTVL.

This sequence joins TRBV30 and TRBJ1-1; 11 nucleotides agree with TRBD1. V was pared by 5 bases and J by 4 bases, with 3 bases of the junction left unmatched. The CDR3 has 13 residues. CDR1 is GTSNPN, CDR2 SVGIG, per germline (reference sequence). CDR3 loop: CAWGQGASTEAFF. The CDR3 DNA is TGTGCCTGGGGACAGGGGGCGAGCACTGAAGCTTTCTTT.

CDR3 loop: CASSGRPGTNEKLFF. CDR3 coding DNA: TGTGCCAGTAGTGGAAGGCCGGGGACTAATGAAAAACTGTTTTTT. The rearrangement joins TRBV19 to TRBJ1-4, with no clear D. CDR3 size: 15 residues. CDR1 and CDR2 (germline): LNHDA, SQIVND (reference sequence). The V and J ends lost 5 bases and 2 bases respectively, with 12 bases between them.

This clone was observed once. The chain employs TRBV10-3 and TRBJ1-2; the D gene is possibly TRBD1 (6 bases). CDR3 length equals 17 residues. V was cut by 0 bases and J by 0 bases, with 14 bases left in between. Germline-derived CDR1 and CDR2 are ENHRY and SYGVKD. The CDR3, as DNA: TGTGCCATCAGTGAGTCCGTGGGAGCAGGGGCTAACTATGGCTACACCTTC. Translated, it gives CAISESVGAGANYGYTF.

The chain links TRBV5-6 to TRBJ2-2; TRBD2 is a possible D gene (5 bases). Germline values: CDR1 SGHDT, CDR2 YYEEEE. CDR3 size: 13 residues. Trimming took off 0 bases at V and 6 bases at J, with 6 bases between the two ends. CDR3 sequence reads: CASSLERAGELFF. CDR3 sequence (DNA): TGTGCCAGCAGCTTGGAGAGGGCCGGGGAGCTGTTTTTT.

The chain employs TRBV6-1 and TRBJ2-5, with 9 bases matching TRBD1. The CDR3 is made up of 16 amino acids. The germline V gene encodes CDR1 MNHNS and CDR2 SASEGT. V shed 4 bases, J shed 1 base, and the junction held 7 bases outside the gene matches. The CDR3 nucleotides are TGTGCCAGCAGTGCGACAGGGGGAGACATCCAAGAGACCCAGTACTTC. Protein product: CASSATGGDIQETQYF.

This sequence joins TRBV2 and TRBJ2-5; D perhaps matches TRBD2 (6 bases). The CDR3 spans 15 residues. Deletions cut 7 bases from V and 5 bases from J, with 20 bases between. Germline loops: CDR1 SNHLY, CDR2 FYNNEI. In nucleotides, the CDR3 is TGTGCCAGCATGCCCCAGGAGGGGCCTTTGGAGACCCAGTACTTC. Encoded protein: CASMPQEGPLETQYF.

The CDR3 DNA follows: TGTGCCAGCAGTCGCGGACGGTTCTCTGGAAACACCATATATTTT. Protein sequence: CASSRGRFSGNTIYF. The V gene is TRBV6-5, the J gene TRBJ1-3; D is unresolved. With 5 bases removed from V and 0 bases from J, the gap between germline ends came to 11 bases. CDR3 length equals 15 residues. The germline V gene has CDR1 MNHEY and CDR2 SVGAGI.

The rearrangement uses TRBV27 and TRBJ2-5, with 10 nucleotides matching TRBD2. This CDR3 has 15 amino acids. V trimming: 8 bases; J trimming: 5 bases; junction bases outside the gene matches: 11. CDR1 MNHEY and CDR2 SMNVEV come from the germline V gene (reference sequence). Written as DNA, the CDR3 is TGTGCCAGCGTTCCTTTAGCGGGGGGTAGGGAGACCCAGTACTTC. It encodes CASVPLAGGRETQYF.

The chain employs TRBV25-1 and TRBJ2-3; perhaps TRBD1 as D (6 bases). Per germline, CDR1 MGHDK and CDR2 SYGVNS. V was cut by 6 bases and J by 1 base, with 11 bases left in between. This CDR3 region has 14 residues. CDR3 sequence: CASSRDTGTDTQYF. CDR3 in DNA: TGTGCCAGCAGCCGGGACACAGGCACAGATACGCAGTATTTT.

This chain links TRBV5-1 with TRBJ1-4; 7 bases agree with TRBD1. The trim removed 1 base at V and 4 bases at J, leaving 4 bases unmatched. Per the germline V gene, CDR1 is SGHRS and CDR2 is YFSETQ. There are 15 residues in the CDR3. The CDR3 reads CASSLTAGGNEKLFF. In DNA, the CDR3 is TGCGCCAGCAGCTTGACGGCAGGGGGTAATGAAAAACTGTTTTTT.

The rearrangement joins TRBV28 to TRBJ1-1, with D unresolved. V was trimmed by 0 bases and J by 8 bases, leaving 16 bases between them. Germline CDR1 and CDR2: MDHEN and SYDVKM. The CDR3 is 15 amino acids. The CDR3 coding sequence is TGTGCCAGCAGTTTATGGGGCACAGCCCAAGGGGAAGCTTTCTTT. It codes for CASSLWGTAQGEAFF.